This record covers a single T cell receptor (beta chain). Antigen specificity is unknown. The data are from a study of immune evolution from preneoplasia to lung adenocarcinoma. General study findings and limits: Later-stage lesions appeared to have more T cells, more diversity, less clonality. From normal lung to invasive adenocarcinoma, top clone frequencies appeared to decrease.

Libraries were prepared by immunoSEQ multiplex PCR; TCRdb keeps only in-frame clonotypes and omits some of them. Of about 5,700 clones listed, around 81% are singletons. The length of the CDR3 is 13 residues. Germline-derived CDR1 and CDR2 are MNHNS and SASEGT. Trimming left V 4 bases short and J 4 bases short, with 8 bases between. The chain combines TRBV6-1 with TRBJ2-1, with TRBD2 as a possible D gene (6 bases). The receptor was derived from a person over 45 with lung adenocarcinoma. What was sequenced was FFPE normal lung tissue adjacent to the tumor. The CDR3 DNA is TGTGCCAGCAGTGCGACTAGTTACAATGAGCAGTTCTTC. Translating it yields CASSATSYNEQFF.